The 10 T cell receptor beta chains reported below all come from one sample, sequenced in a study of CD8+ T cells in alopecia areata. Indicated treatment: oral pan-JAK inhibitor, 5-10 mg twice daily. Following RNA extraction, reverse transcription yielded cDNA that acted as the sequencing template. Profiling relied on immunoSEQ multiplex PCR, and the TCRdb table lists in-frame clones only, not all of them. Of fewer than 200,000 clones listed, around 60% are singletons. The source material was CD8+ T cells sorted from blood, sampled at week 24, from a patient treated with tofacitinib. Receptor source: a human donor with alopecia areata.

Comment on this clone: The junction and the germline gene differ at one end; a read error may be behind it. The gene calls are TRBV5-1 and TRBJ1-1, with D uncertain. Germline V gene sequence: CDR1 SGHRS, CDR2 YFSETQ. The CDR3 covers 11 residues. In DNA form, the CDR3 reads TGCGCCAGCACCTTGAACACTGAAGCTTTCTTT. Translated, it gives CASTLNTEAFF.

This clone was counted a few times. The gene calls are TRBV18 and TRBJ2-1, with D uncertain. The germline V gene has CDR1 KGHSH and CDR2 LQKENI. The germline V and J ends were trimmed by 3 bases and 10 bases, with 16 bases remaining between them. The CDR3 sequence is 14 residues long. CDR3 bases: TGTGCCAGCTCACCTGGTGAAGGGTTGGAAGAGCAGTTCTTC. Amino acid sequence: CASSPGEGLEEQFF.

This chain links TRBV7-6 with TRBJ2-2, with 11 bases identical to TRBD1. The CDR3 sequence is 15 residues long. V shed 5 bases and J 7 bases; nucleotides not matched to a gene: 6. Germline CDR1 is SGHVS and CDR2 is FNYEAQ. CDR3 coding DNA: TGTGCCAGCAGCGCTGGGACAGGGGGAGTCGGGGAGCTGTTTTTT. It yields the protein CASSAGTGGVGELFF.

The genes are TRBV7-9 and TRBJ2-5; TRBD2 might be the D (5 bases). Trimming shortened V by 2 bases and J by 2 bases, and 12 bases separated the two germline ends. The length of the CDR3 is 15 residues. Germline V lookup: CDR1 SEHNR, CDR2 FQNEAQ (reference sequence). CDR3: CASSLKRVVQETQYF. In nucleotides, the CDR3 is TGTGCCAGCAGCTTAAAGAGGGTAGTACAAGAGACCCAGTACTTC.

V and J are TRBV25-1 and TRBJ2-3, with D maybe TRBD1 (7 bases). V gave up 6 bases and J gave up 5 bases, with 9 bases separating them. The CDR3 extends over 12 amino acids. From germline, CDR1 is MGHDK and CDR2 SYGVNS. CDR3 bases: TGTGCCAGCAGGCAGGGGGGAGATACGCAGTATTTT. Translated, it gives CASRQGGDTQYF.

This chain links TRBV7-9 with TRBJ2-3, with D unresolved. This CDR3 is built from 11 residues. The V end was cut by 7 bases, the J end by 3 bases, with 5 bases between. Germline-derived CDR1 and CDR2 are SEHNR and FQNEAQ (reference sequence). Written as DNA, the CDR3 is TGTGCCAGCATTACGACAGATACGCAGTATTTT. The encoded protein is CASITTDTQYF.

V gene TRBV15 combines with J gene TRBJ1-2; tentatively, D is TRBD1 (6 bases). CDR3 length: 15 residues. V lost 0 bases, J lost 2 bases, and 10 bases lay in between. The germline CDR1 and CDR2 sequences are LNHNV and YYDKDF (reference sequence). The CDR3 nucleotides read TGTGCCACCAGCAGAGATTTTGACAGGAACTATGGCTACACCTTC. It specifies CATSRDFDRNYGYTF.

This clone came up once. The rearrangement links TRBV30 to TRBJ1-2; 10 bases are shared with TRBD1. The germline V gene encodes CDR1 GTSNPN and CDR2 SVGIG (reference sequence). The junction had 5 bases not matched to a gene; V was cut back by 4 bases and J by 3 bases. This CDR3 has 14 amino acids. CDR3 in amino acids: CAWTPGQGDYGYTF. CDR3 bases: TGTGCCTGGACCCCAGGACAGGGGGACTATGGCTACACCTTC. Full variable domain (missing parts from reference TRBV30 and TRBJ1-2): SQTIHQWPATLVQPVGSPLSLECTVEGTSNPNLYWYRQAAGRGLQLLFYSVGIGQISSEVPQNLSASRPQDRQFILSSKKLLLSDSGFYLCAWTPGQGDYGYTFGSGTRLTVV.

The gene calls are TRBV5-1 and TRBJ2-5, with 9 bases fitting TRBD1. Trimming cost V 0 bases and J 2 bases; bases outside gene matches: 5. The CDR3 length is 16 residues. The germline V gene has CDR1 SGHRS and CDR2 YFSETQ. CDR3 region: CASSLAVGTGQETQYF. The CDR3 DNA reads TGCGCCAGCAGCTTGGCCGTCGGGACAGGGCAAGAGACCCAGTACTTC.

This clone was picked up one time. The J gene is TRBJ2-7, the V gene TRBV6-5; 12 bases are a match to TRBD1. Germline CDR1 reads MNHEY; CDR2 reads SVGAGI. The CDR3 length is 14 residues. V gave up 6 bases and J gave up 7 bases; unmatched junction bases: 7. As DNA, the CDR3 is TGTGCCAGCAGCGCGGGACAGGGGGCGCGTGAGCAGTACTTC. Amino acids: CASSAGQGAREQYF.